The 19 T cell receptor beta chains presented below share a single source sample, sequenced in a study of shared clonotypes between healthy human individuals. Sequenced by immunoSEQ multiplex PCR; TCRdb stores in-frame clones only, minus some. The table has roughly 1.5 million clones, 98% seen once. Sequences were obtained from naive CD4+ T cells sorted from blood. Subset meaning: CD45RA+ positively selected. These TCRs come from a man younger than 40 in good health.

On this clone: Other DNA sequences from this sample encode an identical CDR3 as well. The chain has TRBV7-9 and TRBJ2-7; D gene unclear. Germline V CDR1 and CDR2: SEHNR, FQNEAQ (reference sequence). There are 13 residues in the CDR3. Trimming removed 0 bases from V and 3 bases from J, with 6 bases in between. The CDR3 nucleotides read TGTGCCAGCAGCTTAGCGCGCAGCTACGAGCAGTACTTC. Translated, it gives CASSLARSYEQYF.

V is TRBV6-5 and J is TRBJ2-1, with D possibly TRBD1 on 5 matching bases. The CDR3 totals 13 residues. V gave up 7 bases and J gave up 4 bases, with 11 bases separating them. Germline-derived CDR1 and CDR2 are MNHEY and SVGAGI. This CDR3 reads CASTTGPYNEQFF. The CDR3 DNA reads TGTGCCAGCACAACAGGCCCGTACAATGAGCAGTTCTTC.

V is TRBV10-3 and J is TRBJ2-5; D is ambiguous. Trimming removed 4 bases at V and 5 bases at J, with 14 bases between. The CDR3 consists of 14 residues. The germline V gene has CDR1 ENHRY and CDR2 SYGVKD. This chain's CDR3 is CAISAPFGVETQYF. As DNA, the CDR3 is TGTGCCATCAGTGCCCCCTTCGGCGTCGAGACCCAGTACTTC.

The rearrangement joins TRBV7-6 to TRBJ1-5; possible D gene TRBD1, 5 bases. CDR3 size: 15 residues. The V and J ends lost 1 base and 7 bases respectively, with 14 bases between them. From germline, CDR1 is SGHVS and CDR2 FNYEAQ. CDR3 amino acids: CASSLDPGANQPQHF. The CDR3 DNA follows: TGTGCCAGCAGCTTAGATCCTGGGGCCAACCAGCCCCAGCATTTT. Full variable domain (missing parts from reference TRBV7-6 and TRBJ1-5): GAGVSQSPRYKVTKRGQDVALRCDPISGHVSLYWYRQALGQGPEFLTYFNYEAQQDKSGLPNDRFSAERPEGSISTLTIQRTEQRDSAMYRCASSLDPGANQPQHFGDGTRLSIL.

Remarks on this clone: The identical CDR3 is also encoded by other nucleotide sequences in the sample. CDR3 nucleotide sequence: TGTGCCAGCAGCTTAGTCCGGAGGAACACCGGGGAGCTGTTTTTT. It specifies CASSLVRRNTGELFF. The rearrangement uses TRBV11-2 and TRBJ2-2, with no clear D. Germline V gene sequence: CDR1 SGHAT, CDR2 FQNNGV. Trimming removed 1 base from V and 1 base from J, with 7 bases in between. There are 15 residues in the CDR3. Looking up the rest from reference TRBV11-2 and TRBJ2-2 gives the full variable domain: EAGVAQSPRYKIIEKRQSVAFWCNPISGHATLYWYQQILGQGPKLLIQFQNNGVVDDSQLPKDRFSAERLKGVDSTLKIQPAKLEDSAVYLCASSLVRRNTGELFFGEGSRLTVL.

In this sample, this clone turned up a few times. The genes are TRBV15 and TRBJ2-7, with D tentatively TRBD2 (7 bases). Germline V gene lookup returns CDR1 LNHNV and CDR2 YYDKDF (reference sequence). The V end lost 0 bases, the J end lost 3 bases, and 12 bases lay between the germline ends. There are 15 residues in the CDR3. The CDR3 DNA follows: TGTGCCACCAGCAGAGATCCGGGGGGCGTCTACGAGCAGTACTTC. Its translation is CATSRDPGGVYEQYF.

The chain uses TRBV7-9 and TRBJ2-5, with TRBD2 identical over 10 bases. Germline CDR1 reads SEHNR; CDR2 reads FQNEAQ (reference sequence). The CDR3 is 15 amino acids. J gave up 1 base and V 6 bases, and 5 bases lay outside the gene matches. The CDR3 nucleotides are TGTGCCAGCAGACCCAGCGGGAGGGCCCAAGAGACCCAGTACTTC. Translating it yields CASRPSGRAQETQYF.

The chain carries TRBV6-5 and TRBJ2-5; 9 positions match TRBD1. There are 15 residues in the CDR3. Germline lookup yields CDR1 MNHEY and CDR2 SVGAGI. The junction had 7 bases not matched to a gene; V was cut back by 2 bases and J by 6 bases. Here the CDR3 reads CASSYGQGFVKTQYF. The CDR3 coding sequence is TGTGCCAGCAGTTACGGACAGGGGTTCGTTAAGACCCAGTACTTC.

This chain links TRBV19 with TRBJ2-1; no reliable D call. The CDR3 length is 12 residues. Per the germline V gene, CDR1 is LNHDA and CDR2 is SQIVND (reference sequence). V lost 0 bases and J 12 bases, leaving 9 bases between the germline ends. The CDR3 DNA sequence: TGTGCCAGTAGTATAGAGGGCAGGTGGCAGTTCTTC. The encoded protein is CASSIEGRWQFF.

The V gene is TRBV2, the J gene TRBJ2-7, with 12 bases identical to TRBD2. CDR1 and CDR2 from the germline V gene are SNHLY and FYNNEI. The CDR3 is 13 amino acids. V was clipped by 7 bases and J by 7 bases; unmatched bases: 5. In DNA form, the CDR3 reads TGTGCCAGCACTAGCGGGAGGGCCAGTGAGCAGTACTTC. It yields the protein CASTSGRASEQYF.

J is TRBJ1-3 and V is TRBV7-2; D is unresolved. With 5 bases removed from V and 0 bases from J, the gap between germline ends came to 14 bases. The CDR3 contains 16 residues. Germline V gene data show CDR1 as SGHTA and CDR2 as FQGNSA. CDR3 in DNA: TGTGCCAGCAGCGCAGCCCCCAGGAGCTCTGGAAACACCATATATTTT. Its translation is CASSAAPRSSGNTIYF. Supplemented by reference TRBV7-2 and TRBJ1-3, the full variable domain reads GAGVSQSPSNKVTEKGKDVELRCDPISGHTALYWYRQSLGQGLEFLIYFQGNSAPDKSGLPSDRFSAERTGGSVSTLTIQRTQQEDSAVYLCASSAAPRSSGNTIYFGEGSWLTVV.

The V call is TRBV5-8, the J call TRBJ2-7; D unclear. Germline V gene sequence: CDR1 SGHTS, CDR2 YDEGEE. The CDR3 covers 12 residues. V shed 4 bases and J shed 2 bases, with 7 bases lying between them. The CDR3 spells CASSLGTYEQYF. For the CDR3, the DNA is TGTGCCAGCAGCCTTGGAACCTACGAGCAGTACTTC.

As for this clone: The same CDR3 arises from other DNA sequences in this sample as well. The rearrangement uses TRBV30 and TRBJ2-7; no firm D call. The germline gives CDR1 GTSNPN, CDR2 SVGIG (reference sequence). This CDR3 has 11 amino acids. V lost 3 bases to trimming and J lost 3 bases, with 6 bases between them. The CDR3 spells CAWSLSYEQYF. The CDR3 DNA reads TGTGCCTGGAGCCTGAGCTACGAGCAGTACTTC.

Here the CDR3 reads CATIRGANYEQYF. DNA of the CDR3: TGTGCGACGATCCGGGGGGCCAACTACGAGCAGTACTTC. J is TRBJ2-7 and V is TRBV30; D may be TRBD2 (7 bases). CDR1 is GTSNPN, CDR2 SVGIG, per germline (reference sequence). The CDR3 is 13 residues long.

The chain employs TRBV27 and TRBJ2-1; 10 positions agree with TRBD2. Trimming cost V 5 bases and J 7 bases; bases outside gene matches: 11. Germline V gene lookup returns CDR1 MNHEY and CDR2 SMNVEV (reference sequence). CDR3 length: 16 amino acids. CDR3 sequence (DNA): TGTGCCAGCAGTACCCCACTAGCGGGAACGATTAATGAGCAGTTCTTC. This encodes CASSTPLAGTINEQFF.

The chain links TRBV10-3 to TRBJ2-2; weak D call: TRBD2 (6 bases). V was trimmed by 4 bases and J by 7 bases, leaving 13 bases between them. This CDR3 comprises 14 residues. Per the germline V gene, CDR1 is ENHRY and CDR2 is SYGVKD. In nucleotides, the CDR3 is TGTGCCATCAGTGGGGCGCCCGGGGGCGGGGAGCTGTTTTTT. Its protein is CAISGAPGGGELFF.

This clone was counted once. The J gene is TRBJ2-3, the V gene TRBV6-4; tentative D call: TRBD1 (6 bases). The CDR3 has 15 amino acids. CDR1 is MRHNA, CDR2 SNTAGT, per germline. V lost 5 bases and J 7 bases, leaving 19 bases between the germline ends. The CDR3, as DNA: TGTGCCAGCAGTCTAACACAGGGAGACTCATATACGCAGTATTTT. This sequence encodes CASSLTQGDSYTQYF.

CDR3 region: CASQWTSGNYEQYF. The CDR3 DNA follows: TGTGCCAGCCAATGGACTAGCGGGAACTACGAGCAGTACTTC. V usage is TRBV2 and J usage is TRBJ2-7; 12 bases are shared with TRBD2. The CDR3 covers 14 residues. Trimming took 8 bases from V and 3 from J; bases not matched to a gene: 5. Germline CDR1 is SNHLY and CDR2 is FYNNEI.

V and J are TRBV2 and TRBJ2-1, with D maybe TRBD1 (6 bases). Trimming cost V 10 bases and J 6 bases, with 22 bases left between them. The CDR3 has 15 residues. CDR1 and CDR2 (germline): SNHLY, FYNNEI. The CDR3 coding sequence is TGTGCCATCGTCCGGACAGTCAACCGAATCAATGAGCAGTTCTTC. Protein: CAIVRTVNRINEQFF.